This T cell receptor beta chain was sequenced during a study of beta chain features in type 1 diabetes. Expressed TCRB transcripts got sequenced, as all isolated RNA was reverse transcribed. Only in-frame clones appear in the TCRdb table, and some are missing; sequencing was by immunoSEQ multiplex PCR. The sample records approximately 150,000 clones, 8% to 13% being singletons. The sequencing sample was made of naive CD4+ T cells from blood. The receptor was isolated from a man younger than 35 in good health.

The CDR3 nucleotides are TGTGCCAGCAGCTTGCAGGGGGCCGATGAGCAGTTCTTC. Amino acids: CASSLQGADEQFF. J is TRBJ2-1 and V is TRBV7-9, with 8 bases matching TRBD1. Germline CDR1 reads SEHNR; CDR2 reads FQNEAQ (reference sequence). The J segment lost 8 bases and the V segment lost 3 bases, leaving 3 bases of the junction unmatched. The CDR3 is 13 residues long.